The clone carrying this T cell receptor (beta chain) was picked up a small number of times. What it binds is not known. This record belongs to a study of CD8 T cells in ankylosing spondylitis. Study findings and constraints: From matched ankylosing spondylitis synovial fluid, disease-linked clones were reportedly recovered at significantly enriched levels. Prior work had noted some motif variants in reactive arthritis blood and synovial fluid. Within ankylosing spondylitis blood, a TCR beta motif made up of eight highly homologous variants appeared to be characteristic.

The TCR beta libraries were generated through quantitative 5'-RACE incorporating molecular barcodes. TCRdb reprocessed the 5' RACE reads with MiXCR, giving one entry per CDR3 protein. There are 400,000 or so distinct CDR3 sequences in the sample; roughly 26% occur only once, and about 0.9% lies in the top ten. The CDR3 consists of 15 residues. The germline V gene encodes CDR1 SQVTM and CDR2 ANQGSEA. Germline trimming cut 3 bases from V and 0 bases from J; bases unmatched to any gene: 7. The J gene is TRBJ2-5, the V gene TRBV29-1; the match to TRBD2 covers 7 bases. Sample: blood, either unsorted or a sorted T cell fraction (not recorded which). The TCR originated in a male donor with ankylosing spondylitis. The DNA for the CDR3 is TGCAGCGTTGATTCAAGGACTAGGTACCAAGAGACCCAGTACTTC. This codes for CSVDSRTRYQETQYF.